This T cell receptor beta chain stems from a study of glioma-infiltrating T cells. This CDR3 is 15 amino acids long. Germline lookup yields CDR1 DFQATT and CDR2 SNEGSKA (reference sequence). Worth noting for this clonotype: An end of the junction does not agree with germline; a read error may underlie this.

The iRepertoire nested amplicon-rescue multiplex PCR amplified TCR alpha and beta CDR3s from RNA. One entry per CDR3 protein, called by TCRdb with MiXCR from the multiplex PCR reads. In the table there are about 10,000 distinct CDR3 sequences, roughly 53% of which are singletons. This TCR derives from a human donor with low-grade glioma or glioblastoma, undergoing nonglioma brain surgery, or in good health (not recorded which). The J gene is TRBJ2-4, the V gene TRBV20-1, with D perhaps given as TRBD1 or TRBD2 (5 bases each). What was sequenced was glioma tissue, nonneoplastic brain tissue, or PBMCs (not recorded which). The CDR3 protein is CSASATGTNGDIEYF. CDR3 nucleotide sequence: TGCAGTGCTAGTGCTACCGGGACGAACGGAGACATTGAGTACTTC.